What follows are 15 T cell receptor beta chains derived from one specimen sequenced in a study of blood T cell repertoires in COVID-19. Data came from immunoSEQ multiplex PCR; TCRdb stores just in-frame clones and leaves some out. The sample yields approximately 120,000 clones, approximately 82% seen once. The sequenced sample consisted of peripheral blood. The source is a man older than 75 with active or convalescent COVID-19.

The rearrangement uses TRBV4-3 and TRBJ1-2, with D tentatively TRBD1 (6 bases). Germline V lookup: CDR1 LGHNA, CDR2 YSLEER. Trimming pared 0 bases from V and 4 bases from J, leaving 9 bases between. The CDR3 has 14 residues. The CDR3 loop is CASSQDWGPYGYTF. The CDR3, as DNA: TGCGCCAGCAGCCAAGATTGGGGGCCCTATGGCTACACCTTC.

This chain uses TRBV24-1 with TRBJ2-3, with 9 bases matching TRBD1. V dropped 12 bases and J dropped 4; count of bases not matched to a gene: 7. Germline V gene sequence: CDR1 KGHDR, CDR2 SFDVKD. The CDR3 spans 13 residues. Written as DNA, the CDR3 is TGTGCCGTCGGACAGGGGTTCCCAGATACGCAGTATTTT. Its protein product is CAVGQGFPDTQYF.

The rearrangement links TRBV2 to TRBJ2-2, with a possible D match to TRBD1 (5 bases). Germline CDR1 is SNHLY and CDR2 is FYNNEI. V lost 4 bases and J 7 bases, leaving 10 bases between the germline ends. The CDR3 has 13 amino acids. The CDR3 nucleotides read TGTGCCAGCAGTGCCAGGGTGGACGGGGAGCTGTTTTTT. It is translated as CASSARVDGELFF. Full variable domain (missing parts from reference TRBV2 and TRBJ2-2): EPEVTQTPSHQVTQMGQEVILRCVPISNHLYFYWYRQILGQKVEFLVSFYNNEISEKSEIFDDQFSVERPDGSNFTLKIRSTKLEDSAMYFCASSARVDGELFFGEGSRLTVL.

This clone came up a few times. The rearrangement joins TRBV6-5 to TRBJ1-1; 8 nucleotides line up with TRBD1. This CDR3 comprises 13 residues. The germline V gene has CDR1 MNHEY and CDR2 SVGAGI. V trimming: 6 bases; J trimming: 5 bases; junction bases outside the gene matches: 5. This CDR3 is CASRIHRGTEAFF. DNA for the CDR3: TGTGCCAGCAGAATTCACAGGGGGACTGAAGCTTTCTTT.

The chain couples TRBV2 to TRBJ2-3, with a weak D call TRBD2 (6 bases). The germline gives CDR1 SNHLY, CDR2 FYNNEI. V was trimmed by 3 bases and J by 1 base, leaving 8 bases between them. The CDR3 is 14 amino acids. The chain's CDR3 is CASSDSGGTDTQYF. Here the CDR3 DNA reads TGTGCCAGCAGTGATAGCGGCGGCACAGATACGCAGTATTTT.

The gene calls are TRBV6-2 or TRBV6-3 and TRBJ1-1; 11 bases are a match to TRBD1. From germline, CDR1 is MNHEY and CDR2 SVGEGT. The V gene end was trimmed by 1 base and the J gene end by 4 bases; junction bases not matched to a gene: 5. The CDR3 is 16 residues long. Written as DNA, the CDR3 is TGTGCCAGCAGTTACTACCCGGGACAGGGGGGCACTGAAGCTTTCTTT. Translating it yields CASSYYPGQGGTEAFF.

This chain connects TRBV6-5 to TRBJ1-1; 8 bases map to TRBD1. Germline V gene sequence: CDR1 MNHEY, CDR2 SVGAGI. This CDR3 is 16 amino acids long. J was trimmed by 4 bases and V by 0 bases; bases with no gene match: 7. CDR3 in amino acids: CASSYSGQGRGTEAFF. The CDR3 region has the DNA TGTGCCAGCAGTTACTCCGGACAGGGTAGAGGCACTGAAGCTTTCTTT.

The chain's CDR3 is CASSSQGTPNSPLHF. The CDR3 DNA reads as TGTGCCAGTAGTTCCCAGGGGACACCTAATTCACCCCTCCACTTT. This chain joins TRBV19 and TRBJ1-6; tentative D call: TRBD1 (6 bases). Deletions cut 5 bases from V and 6 bases from J, with 14 bases between. Germline-derived CDR1 and CDR2 are LNHDA and SQIVND (reference sequence). The CDR3 loop spans 15 amino acids.

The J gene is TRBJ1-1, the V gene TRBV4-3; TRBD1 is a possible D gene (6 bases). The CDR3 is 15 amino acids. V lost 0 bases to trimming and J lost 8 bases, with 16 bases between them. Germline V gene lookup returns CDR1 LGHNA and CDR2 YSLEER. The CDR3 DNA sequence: TGCGCCAGCAGCCAAGAATTCCACAGGGCTAACGAAGCTTTCTTT. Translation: CASSQEFHRANEAFF.

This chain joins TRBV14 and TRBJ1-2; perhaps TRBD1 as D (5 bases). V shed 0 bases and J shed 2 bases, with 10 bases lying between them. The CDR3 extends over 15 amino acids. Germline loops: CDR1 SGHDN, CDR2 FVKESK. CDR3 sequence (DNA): TGTGCCAGCAGCCAAGATTTCTCAGGGAACTATGGCTACACCTTC. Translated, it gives CASSQDFSGNYGYTF.

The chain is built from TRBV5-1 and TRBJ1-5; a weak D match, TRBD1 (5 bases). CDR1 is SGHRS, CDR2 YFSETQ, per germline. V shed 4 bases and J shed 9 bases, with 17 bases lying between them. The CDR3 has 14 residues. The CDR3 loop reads CASSDAGGMGPQHF. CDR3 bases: TGCGCCAGCAGCGACGCCGGGGGGATGGGGCCCCAGCATTTT.

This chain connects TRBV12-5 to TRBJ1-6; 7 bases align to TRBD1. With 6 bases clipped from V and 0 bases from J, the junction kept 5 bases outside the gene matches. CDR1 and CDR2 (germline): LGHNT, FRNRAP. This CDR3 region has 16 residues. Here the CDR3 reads CASGPTGVSYNSPLHF. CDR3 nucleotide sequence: TGTGCTAGTGGCCCCACAGGGGTCTCCTATAATTCACCCCTCCACTTT. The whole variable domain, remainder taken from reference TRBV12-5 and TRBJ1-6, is DARVTQTPRHKVTEMGQEVTMRCQPILGHNTVFWYRQTMMQGLELLAYFRNRAPLDDSGMPKDRFSAEMPDATLATLKIQPSEPRDSAVYFCASGPTGVSYNSPLHFGNGTRLTVT.

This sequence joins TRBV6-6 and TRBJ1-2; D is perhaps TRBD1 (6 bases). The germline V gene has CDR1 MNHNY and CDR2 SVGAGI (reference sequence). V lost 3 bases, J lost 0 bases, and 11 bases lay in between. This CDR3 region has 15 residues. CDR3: CASSYSGGSNYGYTF. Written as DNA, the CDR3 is TGTGCCAGCAGTTATTCGGGGGGCTCTAACTATGGCTACACCTTC.

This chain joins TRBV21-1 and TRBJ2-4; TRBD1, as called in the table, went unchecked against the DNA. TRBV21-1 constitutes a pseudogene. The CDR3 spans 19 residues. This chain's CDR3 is CASAAPPTGQVSAKNIQYF. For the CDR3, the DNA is TGTGCCAGCGCGGCTCCACCGACAGGGCAAGTTTCGGCCAAAAACATTCAGTACTTC.

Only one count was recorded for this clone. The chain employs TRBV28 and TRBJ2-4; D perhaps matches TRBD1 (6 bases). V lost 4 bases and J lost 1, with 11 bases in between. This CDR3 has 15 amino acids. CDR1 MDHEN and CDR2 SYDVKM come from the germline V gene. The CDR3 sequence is CASSSQGIAKNIQYF. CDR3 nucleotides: TGTGCCAGCAGTTCACAGGGTATCGCCAAAAACATTCAGTACTTC.